Listed below are T cell receptor beta chains from one sample, sequenced in a study of T-cell reconstitution after alpha-beta-depleted transplantation in children. From the PCR reads, TCRdb called clonotypes with MiXCR, one entry per CDR3 protein. The repertoire has about 460,000 distinct CDR3 sequences, roughly a tenth of them found once; the top ten carry about 2%. This specimen was PBMCs, taken before TCRalphabeta/CD19-depleted stem cell transplant. Source of these receptors: a child aged 2 to 10 with inherited bone marrow failure, due to receive a stem cell transplant. Both conserved end residues are part of each CDR3. D genes are given only for firm matches. The size of a clone is reported for some rows only, either as once, few or many, or as a class for expanded clones.

size	length	V	D	J	CDR3	DNA
NA	15	TRBV11-2	NA	TRBJ1-1	CASSFTIGGNTEAFF	TGTGCCAGCAGCTTCACAATCGGTGGGAACACTGAAGCTTTCTTT
many	14	TRBV6-2/TRBV6-3	NA	TRBJ2-5	CASSLPSSQETQYF	TGTGCCAGCAGCCTCCCGAGCTCCCAAGAGACCCAGTACTTC
many	15	TRBV20-1	NA	TRBJ2-7	CSARVRGGVSGEQYF	TGCAGTGCTAGAGTGAGGGGCGGGGTTAGTGGCGAGCAGTACTTC
NA	13	TRBV29-1	TRBD1	TRBJ2-7	CSVSGTGIYEQYF	TGCAGCGTGTCCGGGACAGGGATCTACGAGCAGTACTTC
many	15	TRBV9	NA	TRBJ2-3	CASSARAVGEDTQYF	TGTGCCAGCAGCGCGAGGGCGGTTGGGGAAGATACGCAGTATTTT
few	16	TRBV27	NA	TRBJ2-1	CASSLSPGLGRNEQFF	TGTGCCAGCAGTTTATCCCCAGGACTCGGAAGGAATGAGCAGTTCTTC
NA	16	TRBV5-4	TRBD2	TRBJ2-3	CASSLGLAGVTDTQYF	TGTGCCAGCAGCTTGGGCCTAGCGGGAGTCACAGATACGCAGTATTTT
many	14	TRBV20-1	NA	TRBJ2-7	CSARGVQGSYEQYF	TGCAGTGCTAGAGGGGTACAAGGCTCCTACGAGCAGTACTTC
few	18	TRBV6-5	NA	TRBJ2-1	CASSYSIRRSPSYNEQFF	TGTGCCAGCAGTTACTCGATAAGACGATCCCCCTCCTACAATGAGCAGTTCTTC
many	15	TRBV14	NA	TRBJ2-1	CASSQTTSGYNEQFF	TGTGCCAGCAGCCAGACCACTAGTGGGTACAATGAGCAGTTCTTC
NA	15	TRBV4-3	NA	TRBJ1-2	CASSQDEGRNYGYTF	TGCGCCAGCAGCCAAGATGAGGGCAGGAACTATGGCTACACCTTC
few	18	TRBV4-3	NA	TRBJ2-2	CASSQESHGAGPGGELFF	TGCGCCAGCAGCCAAGAGTCTCATGGGGCGGGACCGGGGGGGGAGCTGTTTTTT
many	14	TRBV5-1	TRBD2	TRBJ2-7	CASTVGTRTYEQYF	TGCGCCAGCACCGTGGGGACTAGAACCTACGAGCAGTACTTC
many	14	TRBV4-1	TRBD2	TRBJ2-2	CASSQDTGTRLMFF	TGCGCCAGCAGCCAAGATACCGGGACTAGGTTGATGTTTTTT
many	11	TRBV6-5	NA	TRBJ1-2	CASTPGSGYTF	TGTGCCAGCACCCCAGGGTCTGGCTACACCTTC
NA	14	TRBV29-1	TRBD2	TRBJ2-7	CSVPTTSGSYEQYF	TGCAGCGTCCCAACGACTAGCGGGAGCTACGAGCAGTACTTC
many	12	TRBV29-1	NA	TRBJ1-2	CSVEEGYYGYTF	TGCAGCGTTGAGGAGGGTTACTATGGCTACACCTTC
few	14	TRBV7-2	NA	TRBJ2-7	CASSSRTGIYEQYF	TGTGCCAGCAGCTCGCGGACGGGGATCTACGAGCAGTACTTC
many	16	TRBV12-3/TRBV12-4	TRBD1	TRBJ1-3	CASSFGRGLSGNTIYF	TGTGCCAGCAGTTTCGGCAGGGGGCTCTCTGGAAACACCATATATTTT
NA	12	TRBV9	NA	TRBJ2-1	CASSVHHNEQFF	TGTGCCAGCAGCGTTCACCACAATGAGCAGTTCTTC
many	14	TRBV28	NA	TRBJ1-5	CASSLSRYNQPQHF	TGTGCCAGCAGTTTATCCCGGTACAATCAGCCCCAGCATTTT
many	14	TRBV5-6	NA	TRBJ1-5	CASSLMGGSQPQHF	TGTGCCAGCAGCTTGATGGGGGGTAGCCAGCCCCAGCATTTT
many	14	TRBV15	NA	TRBJ1-5	CATSRDMGSQPQHF	TGTGCCACCAGCAGAGATATGGGGAGTCAGCCCCAGCATTTT
NA	14	TRBV6-1	NA	TRBJ2-1	CASKKGSDHNEQFF	TGTGCCAGCAAAAAGGGAAGCGACCACAATGAGCAGTTCTTC
NA	15	TRBV7-2	TRBD2	TRBJ2-1	CASSLIASGRDEQFF	TGTGCCAGCAGCTTAATAGCTAGCGGGAGGGATGAGCAGTTCTTC
NA	15	TRBV18	NA	TRBJ2-1	CASSPQLGSYNEQFF	TGTGCCAGCTCACCCCAATTGGGTTCCTACAATGAGCAGTTCTTC
many	15	TRBV4-3	TRBD2	TRBJ2-7	CASSRVLAERYEQYF	TGCGCCAGCAGTAGAGTCCTAGCGGAACGCTACGAGCAGTACTTC
many	14	TRBV6-5	NA	TRBJ1-5	CASSYAWWGQPQHF	TGTGCCAGCAGTTATGCGTGGTGGGGCCAGCCCCAGCATTTT
few	18	TRBV20-1	TRBD2	TRBJ2-3	CSASSGGMTSGRTDTQYF	TGCAGTGCTAGTTCGGGGGGCATGACTAGCGGTCGCACAGATACGCAGTATTTT
NA	12	TRBV29-1	NA	TRBJ2-7	CSALGLTYEQYF	TGCAGCGCCCTTGGACTAACCTACGAGCAGTACTTC
NA	14	TRBV30	NA	TRBJ1-1	CAWSDLDRNTEAFF	TGTGCCTGGAGTGACTTGGACAGAAACACTGAAGCTTTCTTT
many	12	TRBV24-1	NA	TRBJ1-2	CATSDPMGGYTF	TGTGCCACCAGTGATCCAATGGGAGGCTACACCTTC
many	17	TRBV9	TRBD2	TRBJ2-1	CASSVIGGLAGDNEQFF	TGTGCCAGCAGCGTCATCGGGGGACTAGCGGGAGATAATGAGCAGTTCTTC
many	14	TRBV5-1	TRBD1	TRBJ2-7	CASSFATGGYEQYF	TGCGCCAGCAGCTTCGCGACAGGGGGCTACGAGCAGTACTTC
many	13	TRBV2	NA	TRBJ2-1	CASTGDGLNEQFF	TGTGCCAGCACGGGGGACGGCCTCAATGAGCAGTTCTTC
many	16	TRBV5-1	NA	TRBJ1-5	CASSAGARNSNQPQHF	TGCGCCAGCAGCGCCGGGGCTCGGAATAGCAATCAGCCCCAGCATTTT
many	13	TRBV15	NA	TRBJ2-3	CATSRLLPDTQYF	TGTGCCACCAGCAGGTTGTTACCAGATACGCAGTATTTT
many	14	TRBV12-3/TRBV12-4	NA	TRBJ1-4	CASSLQGIDEKLFF	TGTGCCAGCAGTTTGCAGGGGATTGATGAAAAACTGTTTTTT
NA	14	TRBV12-3/TRBV12-4	NA	TRBJ2-2	CASSFPVGAGELFF	TGTGCCAGCAGTTTCCCGGTTGGGGCCGGGGAGCTGTTTTTT
many	14	TRBV9	NA	TRBJ2-2	CASSPSARTGELFF	TGTGCCAGCAGCCCCTCAGCCCGCACCGGGGAGCTGTTTTTT
NA	13	TRBV6-1	NA	TRBJ1-2	CASRDGTPRGYTF	TGTGCCAGCAGAGACGGGACCCCGCGTGGCTACACCTTC
many	16	TRBV10-3	TRBD2	TRBJ2-1	CAITLLAGLSYNEQFF	TGTGCCATCACCCTTCTAGCGGGCCTCTCCTACAATGAGCAGTTCTTC
many	14	TRBV20-1	TRBD2	TRBJ2-5	CSADTSGSEETQYF	TGCAGTGCTGACACTAGCGGGAGTGAAGAGACCCAGTACTTC
few	16	TRBV5-1	TRBD1	TRBJ1-1	CASSPGGMDRVAEAFF	TGCGCCAGCAGCCCCGGGGGCATGGACAGGGTGGCTGAAGCTTTCTTT
few	13	TRBV20-1	NA	TRBJ2-5	CSARDPQGETQYF	TGCAGTGCTAGAGATCCCCAGGGGGAGACCCAGTACTTC
many	14	TRBV6-5	NA	TRBJ1-2	CASSYSPDFNGYTF	TGTGCCAGCAGTTACTCGCCCGATTTTAATGGCTACACCTTC
many	13	TRBV20-1	TRBD1	TRBJ1-2	CSAGRTGPSGYTF	TGCAGTGCTGGCCGGACAGGGCCAAGTGGCTACACCTTC
many	15	TRBV24-1	NA	TRBJ1-2	CATSDSGGPNYGYTF	TGTGCCACCAGTGATTCGGGGGGGCCGAACTATGGCTACACCTTC
many	14	TRBV20-1	TRBD1	TRBJ1-5	CSARDRGGNQPQHF	TGCAGTGCTAGGGACAGGGGAGGCAATCAGCCCCAGCATTTT
many	17	TRBV7-9	TRBD1	TRBJ1-2	CASSQILGQGAGYGYTF	TGTGCCAGCAGCCAGATACTCGGGCAGGGGGCGGGGTATGGCTACACCTTC
many	11	TRBV27	NA	TRBJ2-2	CASIGSGELFF	TGTGCCAGCATAGGGAGCGGGGAGCTGTTTTTT
few	14	TRBV19	TRBD2	TRBJ2-1	CASSPTSVYNEQFF	TGTGCCAGTAGCCCGACTAGCGTGTACAATGAGCAGTTCTTC
many	14	TRBV28	TRBD1	TRBJ2-7	CASRDRDSWYEQYF	TGTGCCAGCAGGGACCGGGACAGTTGGTATGAGCAGTACTTC
NA	16	TRBV18	TRBD1	TRBJ1-3	CASSPRTDRTPNTIYF	TGTGCCAGCTCACCAAGGACGGACAGGACCCCCAACACCATATATTTT
many	14	TRBV7-9	NA	TRBJ2-7	CASRAQGPYYEQYF	TGTGCCAGCAGAGCACAGGGCCCCTACTACGAGCAGTACTTC
many	18	TRBV10-3	TRBD2	TRBJ2-1	CAIMVDGPSGSLYNEQFF	TGTGCCATCATGGTGGACGGCCCTAGCGGGAGCCTCTACAATGAGCAGTTCTTC
many	16	TRBV12-3/TRBV12-4	TRBD2	TRBJ2-5	CASSSPGLAGRETQYF	TGTGCCAGCAGTTCGCCGGGACTAGCGGGACGAGAGACCCAGTACTTC
many	13	TRBV5-1	NA	TRBJ2-3	CASSLGSPDTQYF	TGCGCCAGCAGTCTTGGAAGTCCAGATACGCAGTATTTT
many	20	TRBV12-3/TRBV12-4	TRBD2	TRBJ2-1	CASSSRTSALALSSYNEQFF	TGTGCCAGCAGTTCACGGACTAGCGCCCTTGCCCTTAGCTCCTACAATGAGCAGTTCTTC